Listed here are 17 T cell receptor beta chains from one sample, sequenced in a study of STAT5B mutations in CD4+ large granular lymphocyte leukemia. Assay: immunoSEQ multiplex PCR; the TCRdb copy retains only in-frame clones and omits some. The sample has around 30,000 clones, around four fifths seen once. The sample consisted of CD4+ T cells from blood buffy coats. The receptor source for this set is a human donor in good health.

The rearrangement joins TRBV7-6 to TRBJ1-1; D unresolved. CDR1 and CDR2 from the germline V gene are SGHVS and FNYEAQ. CDR3 size: 15 residues. With 2 bases removed from V and 1 base from J, the gap between germline ends came to 11 bases. The CDR3 bases are TGTGCCAGCAGCTTAAGATACGCGGGGAACACTGAAGCTTTCTTT. Amino acid sequence: CASSLRYAGNTEAFF.

This clone has only one observation. The gene calls are TRBV10-3 and TRBJ1-1, with no clear D. V shed 6 bases and J shed 3 bases, with 11 bases lying between them. The CDR3 has 13 residues. Germline V gene sequence: CDR1 ENHRY, CDR2 SYGVKD. CDR3 loop: CAISAGDDTEAFF. CDR3 sequence (DNA): TGTGCCATCAGCGCTGGGGATGACACTGAAGCTTTCTTT.

J is TRBJ2-1 and V is TRBV27, with 9 bases identical to TRBD1. The CDR3 consists of 16 residues. Unmatched junction bases numbered 6, after V lost 6 bases and J lost 0 bases. Germline V CDR1 and CDR2: MNHEY, SMNVEV (reference sequence). CDR3 residues: CASRGQGPNSYNEQFF. The CDR3 bases are TGTGCCAGCAGGGGACAGGGTCCAAACTCCTACAATGAGCAGTTCTTC.

V usage is TRBV29-1 and J usage is TRBJ1-2, with 7 bases aligning to TRBD1. This CDR3 is built from 13 residues. CDR1 and CDR2 from the germline V gene are SQVTM and ANQGSEA. Trimming removed 2 bases from V and 7 bases from J; junction bases left unmatched: 7. The CDR3 protein is CSVELGTGAGYTF. The CDR3 DNA reads TGCAGCGTTGAATTGGGAACAGGGGCTGGCTACACCTTC.

A single count supports this clone. The J gene is TRBJ1-5, the V gene TRBV6-1, with D possibly being TRBD1 (5 bases). V lost 2 bases and J lost 4, with 6 bases in between. CDR1 and CDR2 (germline): MNHNS, SASEGT. This CDR3 contains 13 residues. CDR3 loop: CASSEQGNQPQHF. CDR3 DNA: TGTGCCAGCAGTGAACAGGGAAATCAGCCCCAGCATTTT.

The rearrangement links TRBV6-1 to TRBJ2-7; D is perhaps TRBD1 (5 bases). The V gene's germline CDR1 is MNHNS and CDR2 SASEGT. The CDR3 has 15 amino acids. The V gene lost 0 bases and the J gene lost 1 base, with 10 bases spanning the gap. As DNA, the CDR3 is TGTGCCAGCAGTGAAGCGTCAGGGAAATCCTACGAGCAGTACTTC. This sequence encodes CASSEASGKSYEQYF.

V and J are TRBV11-3 and TRBJ2-1; 12 positions match TRBD2. With V trimmed by 0 bases and J by 5 bases, 8 bases remained unmatched. Germline V CDR1 and CDR2: SGHNT, YENEEA. The CDR3 is 18 residues long. The CDR3 DNA reads TGTGCCAGCAGCTTAGATGGCCTAGCGGGAGGGCGCCACAATGAGCAGTTCTTC. It specifies CASSLDGLAGGRHNEQFF.

J is TRBJ2-2 and V is TRBV6-5; a possible D gene is TRBD1 (6 bases). Trimming cost V 6 bases and J 4 bases, with 12 bases left between them. The CDR3 sequence is 14 residues long. Per germline, CDR1 MNHEY and CDR2 SVGAGI. The CDR3 here is CASRKQGGTGELFF. For the CDR3, the DNA is TGTGCCAGCAGAAAACAGGGTGGCACCGGGGAGCTGTTTTTT.

The chain carries TRBV19 and TRBJ2-7, with D perhaps matching TRBD1 (6 bases). Germline V lookup: CDR1 LNHDA, CDR2 SQIVND (reference sequence). This CDR3 is built from 19 residues. Between the trimmed V and J ends, which lost 5 bases and 2 bases, there was a span of 28 bases. CDR3 region: CASSPRSGVRRSVTYEQYF. CDR3 bases: TGTGCCAGTAGTCCCCGTTCAGGGGTGAGGAGGAGCGTAACCTACGAGCAGTACTTC.

This chain connects TRBV10-1 to TRBJ2-3, with 9 nucleotides matching TRBD2. The CDR3 consists of 16 residues. V was pared by 2 bases and J by 5 bases, with 8 bases of the junction left unmatched. The V gene's germline CDR1 is WNHNN and CDR2 SYGVQD (reference sequence). CDR3 bases: TGCGCCAGCAGTGAGGGGGCTAGCGGGGTGGAAGATACGCAGTATTTT. Its protein product is CASSEGASGVEDTQYF.

This chain connects TRBV7-6 to TRBJ2-7; maybe TRBD1 (6 bases). V lost 5 bases and J lost 3, with 8 bases in between. This CDR3 has 12 residues. The germline V gene encodes CDR1 SGHVS and CDR2 FNYEAQ. CDR3 protein: CASSQTGYEQYF. For the CDR3, the DNA is TGTGCCAGCAGCCAGACAGGCTACGAGCAGTACTTC.

CDR3 protein: CASSTGQGNTIYF. The DNA of the CDR3 is TGTGCCAGCAGCACGGGACAAGGAAACACCATATATTTT. V and J are TRBV11-2 and TRBJ1-3, with a possible D match to TRBD1 (6 bases). From germline, CDR1 is SGHAT and CDR2 FQNNGV. This CDR3 is 13 amino acids long. The V gene lost 5 bases and the J gene lost 4 bases, with 9 bases spanning the gap.

This chain links TRBV6-6 with TRBJ1-1; D is ambiguous. Germline CDR1 and CDR2: MNHNY and SVGAGI (reference sequence). V gave up 0 bases and J gave up 4 bases, with 6 bases separating them. The CDR3 totals 13 residues. The CDR3 region has the DNA TGTGCCAGCAGTTACTCGGAGGGCACTGAAGCTTTCTTT. This translates into CASSYSEGTEAFF.

V usage is TRBV6-5 and J usage is TRBJ2-7; possibly TRBD1 or TRBD2 for D (6 bases each). V lost 0 bases to trimming and J lost 5 bases, with 17 bases between them. This CDR3 region has 16 residues. The V gene's germline CDR1 is MNHEY and CDR2 SVGAGI. In DNA form, the CDR3 reads TGTGCCAGCAGTTACTCGGGGGGCGATCCCCGGCACGAGCAGTACTTC. Translation: CASSYSGGDPRHEQYF.

This chain links TRBV7-9 with TRBJ2-5; D is unresolved. Germline-derived CDR1 and CDR2 are SEHNR and FQNEAQ (reference sequence). V was pared by 2 bases and J by 3 bases, with 10 bases between. The CDR3 is 14 amino acids. CDR3 amino acids: CASSLRWQKETQYF. CDR3 in DNA: TGTGCCAGCAGCTTAAGATGGCAGAAAGAGACCCAGTACTTC. Filled out from reference TRBV7-9 and TRBJ2-5, the complete variable domain reads DTGVSQNPRHKITKRGQNVTFRCDPISEHNRLYWYRQTLGQGPEFLTYFQNEAQLEKSRLLSDRFSAERPKGSFSTLEIQRTEQGDSAMYLCASSLRWQKETQYFGPGTRLLVL.

The chain has TRBV19 and TRBJ2-3, with 14 positions matching TRBD2. The V segment lost 6 bases and the J segment 1 base; nucleotides outside the gene matches: 3. Germline values: CDR1 LNHDA, CDR2 SQIVND (reference sequence). The CDR3 consists of 16 residues. The CDR3 DNA reads as TGTGCCAGTAGACCGGGACTAGCGGGAGGCACAGATACGCAGTATTTT. The encoded protein is CASRPGLAGGTDTQYF.

The chain carries TRBV13 and TRBJ2-7, with D tentatively TRBD1 (5 bases). V lost 4 bases, J lost 5 bases, and 9 bases lay in between. Germline CDR1 PRHDT, CDR2 FYEKMQ (reference sequence). The CDR3 is 12 residues long. Here the CDR3 reads CASSSQGHEQYF. The DNA of the CDR3 is TGTGCCAGCAGCTCCCAGGGCCACGAGCAGTACTTC.